This T cell receptor beta chain was recovered during a study of cytomegalovirus exposure and HLA in healthy donors. Study-wide points: Presence/absence analyses assumed roughly uniform sequencing depth across donors.

A remark on this clone: The antigen is unknown.

Primers for the PCR totalled 60 Vbeta and 13 Jbeta. Sequencing used immunoSEQ multiplex PCR; TCRdb keeps in-frame clones, though not all of them. The table has more than 95,000 clones, 75% to 85% seen once; the top ten hold less than 9.5%. The CDR3 spans 17 residues. V lost 5 bases and J lost 8, with 27 bases in between. CDR1 is SGHTA and CDR2 is FQGNSA in the germline V gene. The TCR sequence derives from a woman aged 50 to 65 in good health and CMV-seropositive. Material: PBMCs. The chain employs TRBV7-2 and TRBJ1-2; no definite D call. The CDR3 loop reads CASSALFHYSFRGGYTF. Here the CDR3 DNA reads TGTGCCAGCAGCGCGCTATTCCACTACTCCTTCCGAGGGGGCTACACCTTC.